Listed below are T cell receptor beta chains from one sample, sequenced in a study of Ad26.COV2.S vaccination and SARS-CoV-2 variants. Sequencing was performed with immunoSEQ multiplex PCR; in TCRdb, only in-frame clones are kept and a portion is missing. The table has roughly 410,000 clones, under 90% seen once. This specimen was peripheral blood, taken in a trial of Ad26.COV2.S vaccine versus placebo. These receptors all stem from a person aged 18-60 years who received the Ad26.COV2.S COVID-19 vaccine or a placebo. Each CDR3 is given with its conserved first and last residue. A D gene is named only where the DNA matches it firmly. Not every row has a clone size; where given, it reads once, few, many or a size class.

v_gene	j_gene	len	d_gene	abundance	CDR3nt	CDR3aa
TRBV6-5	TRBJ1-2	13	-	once	TGTGCCAGCGGATGGACATCTGACTATGGCTACACCTTC	CASGWTSDYGYTF
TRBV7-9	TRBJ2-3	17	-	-	TGTGCCAGCAGCTTACGACGGAACAGGGAAGGCACAGATACGCAGTATTTT	CASSLRRNREGTDTQYF
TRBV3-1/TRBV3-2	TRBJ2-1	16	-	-	TGTGCCAGCAAGAGGAGTGCGGGGAGCTCCTACAATGAGCAGTTCTTC	CASKRSAGSSYNEQFF
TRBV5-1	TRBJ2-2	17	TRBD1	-	TGCGCCAGCAGCCCCTTCCTTGGGGACAGACACACCGGGGAGCTGTTTTTT	CASSPFLGDRHTGELFF
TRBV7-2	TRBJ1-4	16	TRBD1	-	TGTGCCAGCAGCGAGGGACAGGGGTTGACTAATGAAAAACTGTTTTTT	CASSEGQGLTNEKLFF
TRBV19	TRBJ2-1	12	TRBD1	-	TGTGCCAGTAGCCCACAGGGGAACGAGCAGTTCTTC	CASSPQGNEQFF
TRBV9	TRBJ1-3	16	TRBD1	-	TGTGCCAGCAGCCCGCATGGGACAGCCCCGGGAAACACCATATATTTT	CASSPHGTAPGNTIYF
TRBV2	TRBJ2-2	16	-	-	TGTGCCAGCAGGGCCGATCCGGGTCTCAGCGCCGGGGAGCTGTTTTTT	CASRADPGLSAGELFF
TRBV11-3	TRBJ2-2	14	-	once	TGTGCCAGCAGCTTAAGGTCTGGGCCCGGGGAGCTGTTTTTT	CASSLRSGPGELFF
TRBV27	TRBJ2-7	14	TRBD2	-	TGTGCCAGCAAAATAGGGCGGGGGGCAGGGGAGCAGTACTTC	CASKIGRGAGEQYF
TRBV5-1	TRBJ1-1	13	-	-	TGCGCCAGCAGGGGGCGGAGTGGCACTGAAGCTTTCTTT	CASRGRSGTEAFF
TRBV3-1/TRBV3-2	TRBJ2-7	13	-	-	TGTGCCAGCGGTGGTTTAGTTGCGATCGAGCAGTACTTC	CASGGLVAIEQYF
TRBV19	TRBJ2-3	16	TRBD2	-	TGTGCCAGTAGTACCCAGCGGGGGGAACACACAGATACGCAGTATTTT	CASSTQRGEHTDTQYF
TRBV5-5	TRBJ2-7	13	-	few	TGTGCCAGCAGCTTGGACGGTCTCTACGAGCAGTACTTC	CASSLDGLYEQYF
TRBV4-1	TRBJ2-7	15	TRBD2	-	TGCGCCAGCAGCCAAAGGACTAGCGGGCCCTACGAGCAGTACTTC	CASSQRTSGPYEQYF
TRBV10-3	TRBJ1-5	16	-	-	TGTGCCATCAGTGAGTCGGTTCAGGGAGGGTATCAGCCCCAGCATTTT	CAISESVQGGYQPQHF
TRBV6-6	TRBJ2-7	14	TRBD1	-	TGTGCCAGCAGATCCGGGACAGGGGACTACGAGCAGTACTTC	CASRSGTGDYEQYF
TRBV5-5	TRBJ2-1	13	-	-	TGTGCCAGCACAGGCACGGCCTACAATGAGCAGTTCTTC	CASTGTAYNEQFF
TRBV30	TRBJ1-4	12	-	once	TGTGCCTGGAGCGGCAATCTTGAAAAACTGTTTTTT	CAWSGNLEKLFF
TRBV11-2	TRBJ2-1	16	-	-	TGTGCCAGCAACCCATCACGGACAAGCTCCTACAATGAGCAGTTCTTC	CASNPSRTSSYNEQFF
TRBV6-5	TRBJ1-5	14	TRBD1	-	TGTGCCAGCAGTACCTGGACAGGCCTGAAGCCCCAGCATTTT	CASSTWTGLKPQHF
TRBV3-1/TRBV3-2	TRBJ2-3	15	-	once	TGTGCCAGCAGCCCGACAGGGACTAGCACAGATACGCAGTATTTT	CASSPTGTSTDTQYF
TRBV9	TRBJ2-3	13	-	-	TGTGCCAGCAGCGTTTTAGGCGGAGATACGCAGTATTTT	CASSVLGGDTQYF
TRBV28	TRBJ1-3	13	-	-	TGTGCCAGCAGCACAGCCTCTGGAAACACCATATATTTT	CASSTASGNTIYF
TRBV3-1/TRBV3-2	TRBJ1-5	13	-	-	TGTGCCAGCAGCCAAGGCTGGAATCAGCCCCAGCATTTT	CASSQGWNQPQHF
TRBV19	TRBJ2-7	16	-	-	TGTGCCAGTAGTATTGGGACCGGACCTGGCTCCTACGAGCAGTACTTC	CASSIGTGPGSYEQYF